This T cell receptor (beta chain) was profiled in a study of blood T cell repertoires in COVID-19 (dated by TCRdb to the early 2020s). Broadly, across the study: Samples from collaborators originated in the United States, Italy and Spain and spanned both the acute and convalescent phases of COVID-19. The prospective study material was composed of cDNA or gDNA derived from T cells, B-cell-depleted T cells, or PBMCs. The dataset comprised deeply sampled blood TCRbeta repertoires from subjects exposed to, actively infected with, or recovered from COVID-19. The repertoires were released in a freely available public database meant as a resource for research on the immune response to SARS-CoV-2. Samples were obtained from the ongoing ImmuneRACE study (first 160 participants) and from over 1,000 subjects provided by 6 global collaborators. The sample metadata nearly always contained a de-identified subject ID, COVID-19 status, age in years and sex. Where available, HLA class I and class II types were obtained from metadata supplied by the sample provider rather than from assay-based typing.

Worth noting for this clone: Its antigen is still unknown. No much larger clone exists at a distance of one base, and base qualities are not known.

The collaborating institutions used their own protocols to collect whole blood in K2EDTA tubes. For TCRbeta analysis, collaborators shipped samples as frozen whole blood, isolated PBMCs, or DNA extracted from either of those sample types. Study-wide conclusions, independent of this receptor: The quantity of clinical and demographic metadata differed by source and by participant and was supplied without curation.

There are 15 amino acids in the CDR3, from cysteine to phenylalanine inclusive. Only the CDR3 DNA is retained, 45 bases long and in frame from the first base. Reading the germline V gene gives CDR1 SGHDT and CDR2 YYEEEE. Trimming at the junction amounts to 0 bases on V and 6 bases on J, and the germline ends lie 13 bases apart. The immunoSEQ Assay, a bias-controlled multiplex PCR, was used to amplify TCRbeta CDR3 regions from genomic DNA. Processing in the source paper ran as follows. Nucleated cell counts per sample were estimated from amplification of reference gene primers within the assay. To quantify the absolute abundance of each unique TCRbeta CDR3 rearrangement, sequence reads were collapsed and filtered. For each sample, productive Simpson clonality was calculated as the square root of Simpson's diversity index over productive rearrangements. TCRdb mirrors the immuneACCESS table, restricted to in-frame sequences. Some clones are absent from its copies; in checked studies, under half trace to an unresolved V gene, and the reason for the others is unknown. V, J and clone size derive from that table, while D and trimming were established from the DNA sequence. The sample records fewer than 200,000 clones, roughly 89% of which are singletons. Clones ranked in the top ten supply roughly 1.6% of the sample.

The origin of this receptor is a woman aged 45-60 years with acute or convalescent COVID-19. The specimen sequenced was peripheral blood. The V and J segments used are TRBV5-6 and TRBJ2-4; confidence is insufficient to name the D gene. The DNA sequence follows: TGTGCCAGCAGCTTGGCACCACAGTCCAGAAACATTCAGTACTTC. Protein translation: CASSLAPQSRNIQYF.